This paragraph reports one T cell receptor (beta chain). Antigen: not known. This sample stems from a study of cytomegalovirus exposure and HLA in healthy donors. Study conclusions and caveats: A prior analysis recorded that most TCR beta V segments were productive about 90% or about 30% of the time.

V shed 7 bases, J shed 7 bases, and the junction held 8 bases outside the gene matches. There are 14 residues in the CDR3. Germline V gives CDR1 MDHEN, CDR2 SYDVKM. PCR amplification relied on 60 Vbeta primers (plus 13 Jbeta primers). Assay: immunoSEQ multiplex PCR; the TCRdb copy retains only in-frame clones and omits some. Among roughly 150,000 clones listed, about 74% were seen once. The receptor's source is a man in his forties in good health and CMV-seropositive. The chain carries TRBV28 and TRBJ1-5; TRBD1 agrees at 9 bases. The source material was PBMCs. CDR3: CASTRGQGTQPQHF. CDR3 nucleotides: TGTGCCAGCACGCGGGGACAGGGCACCCAGCCCCAGCATTTT.